This is a list of T cell receptor beta chains from one sample in a study of T cell changes during pregnancy in multiple sclerosis. Produced via immunoSEQ multiplex PCR; TCRdb's table is partial and in-frame only. Of 40,000 to 55,000 clones in the sample, around 90% were seen once. Sequenced here: CD8+ T cells from peripheral blood mononuclear cells, sampled in the second trimester of pregnancy. These receptors were collected from a female donor with multiple sclerosis, enrolled in a pregnancy study. CDR3s include the opening cysteine and the closing phenylalanine or tryptophan. Fields, in order: J gene, D gene, V gene, clone size, CDR3 DNA, CDR3 protein. A D gene is named only where the DNA matches it firmly. Clone size is not always given. Where it is, it says once, few, many or a class for expanded clones.

j_call: TRBJ2-7
d_call: TRBD2
v_call: TRBV30
clone_size: NA
cdr3_nt: TGTGCCTGGAGTGTAAGCGGGGGGGTGTATGAGCAGTACTTC
cdr3_aa: CAWSVSGGVYEQYF

j_call: TRBJ1-2
d_call: TRBD1
v_call: TRBV13
clone_size: NA
cdr3_nt: TGTGCCAGCAGCAACCGGGACAGGTATGGCTACACCTTC
cdr3_aa: CASSNRDRYGYTF

j_call: TRBJ1-2
d_call: NA
v_call: TRBV29-1
clone_size: NA
cdr3_nt: TGCAGCGTTGGTGGAGAGGGCTACACCTTC
cdr3_aa: CSVGGEGYTF

j_call: TRBJ2-1
d_call: TRBD2
v_call: TRBV7-2
clone_size: NA
cdr3_nt: TGTGCCAGCAGCTCCCGCTTGCTAGCGGCCTCCAACAATGAGCAGTTCTTC
cdr3_aa: CASSSRLLAASNNEQFF

j_call: TRBJ2-3
d_call: TRBD2
v_call: TRBV9
clone_size: few
cdr3_nt: TGTGCCAGCGACGGCGGGGGGAGCACAGATACGCAGTATTTT
cdr3_aa: CASDGGGSTDTQYF

j_call: TRBJ1-4
d_call: NA
v_call: TRBV2
clone_size: NA
cdr3_nt: TGTGCCAGCAGTGAAGGATTGGGAGGAAATGAAAAACTGTTTTTT
cdr3_aa: CASSEGLGGNEKLFF

j_call: TRBJ1-1
d_call: NA
v_call: TRBV27
clone_size: NA
cdr3_nt: TGTGCCAGCAGTTCAGGGCTCACTGAAGCTTTCTTT
cdr3_aa: CASSSGLTEAFF

j_call: TRBJ2-7
d_call: TRBD2
v_call: TRBV11-2
clone_size: NA
cdr3_nt: TGTGCCAGCAGTCACGGACTAGCGGGGTACGAGCAGTACTTC
cdr3_aa: CASSHGLAGYEQYF

j_call: TRBJ1-1
d_call: TRBD1
v_call: TRBV9
clone_size: NA
cdr3_nt: TGTGCCAGCAGCGATTACAGGGGGGTAAACACTGAAGCTTTCTTT
cdr3_aa: CASSDYRGVNTEAFF

j_call: TRBJ2-1
d_call: TRBD2
v_call: TRBV7-3
clone_size: NA
cdr3_nt: TGTGCCAGCAGCTTTTCTGGCGGGGGGTACAATGAGCAGTTCTTC
cdr3_aa: CASSFSGGGYNEQFF

j_call: TRBJ2-1
d_call: TRBD2
v_call: TRBV11-3
clone_size: NA
cdr3_nt: TGTGCCAGCAGCTCCGGGACTAGCGGGGGGGTGAATGAGCAGTTCTTC
cdr3_aa: CASSSGTSGGVNEQFF

j_call: TRBJ2-5
d_call: TRBD2
v_call: TRBV9
clone_size: NA
cdr3_nt: TGTGCCAGCAGCGTGGCTAGCGGGGAACAAGAGACCCAGTACTTC
cdr3_aa: CASSVASGEQETQYF

j_call: TRBJ1-1
d_call: NA
v_call: TRBV11-2
clone_size: NA
cdr3_nt: TGTGCCAGCAGCTTCACTACCGGTGAAGCTTTCTTT
cdr3_aa: CASSFTTGEAFF

j_call: TRBJ2-3
d_call: NA
v_call: TRBV13
clone_size: NA
cdr3_nt: TGTGCCAGCAGCTCCAGAGGTAACACAGATACGCAGTATTTT
cdr3_aa: CASSSRGNTDTQYF

j_call: TRBJ1-2
d_call: NA
v_call: TRBV4-3
clone_size: NA
cdr3_nt: TGCGCCAGCAGCCGGTACACGGGGGATCGGGCTGGCTACACCTTC
cdr3_aa: CASSRYTGDRAGYTF

j_call: TRBJ2-3
d_call: NA
v_call: TRBV14
clone_size: NA
cdr3_nt: TGTGCCAGCAGCCAAGTTGGGCGCAACACAGATACGCAGTATTTT
cdr3_aa: CASSQVGRNTDTQYF

j_call: TRBJ2-1
d_call: TRBD2
v_call: TRBV10-3
clone_size: NA
cdr3_nt: TGTGCCATCCGGACTAGCGGGGGGACCTACAATGAGCAGTTCTTC
cdr3_aa: CAIRTSGGTYNEQFF

j_call: TRBJ2-7
d_call: TRBD1
v_call: TRBV27
clone_size: NA
cdr3_nt: TGTGCCAGCAGTTTGGGGACAGGGTTCGACGAGCAGTACTTC
cdr3_aa: CASSLGTGFDEQYF